This is a list of T cell receptor beta chains from one sample in a study of T cells and Merkel cell carcinoma outcomes. Here immunoSEQ multiplex PCR was the method, and the copy in TCRdb shows in-frame clones only, minus some. In the table there are roughly 13,000 clones, 80% to 95% of which are singletons. Sequenced sample: tumor tissue from Merkel cell carcinoma. The source of these receptors is a human donor with Merkel cell carcinoma. CDR3s include the opening cysteine and the closing phenylalanine or tryptophan. A D gene is named only where the DNA matches it firmly. Only some rows state a clone size, as once, few, many or a class for expanded clones.

TRBJ1-3 few TRBD1 TRBV7-9 TGTGCCAGCAGCTTTCGGACAGGGGAAGGTGGAAACACCATATATTTT CASSFRTGEGGNTIYF
TRBJ1-4 . . TRBV30 TGTGCCTGGAAACAGGGAGCTACCATTGAAAAACTGTTTTTT CAWKQGATIEKLFF
TRBJ1-2 . TRBD1 TRBV7-9 TGTGCCAGCAGCAGAGGACAGGGCCCCTATGGCTACACCTTC CASSRGQGPYGYTF
TRBJ2-3 . . TRBV19 TGTGCCAGTAGTGAGACTGGCACAGATACGCAGTATTTT CASSETGTDTQYF
TRBJ2-3 once TRBD1 TRBV11-1 TGTGCCAGCAAGGACAGGGTCACAGATACGCAGTATTTT CASKDRVTDTQYF
TRBJ1-1 . . TRBV15 TGTGCCACCAGCCGAGGTGACACTGAAGCTTTCTTT CATSRGDTEAFF
TRBJ1-2 once TRBD1 TRBV5-4 TGTGCCAGCGGGAGACGGACAGGCGAGTTCTATGGCTACACCTTC CASGRRTGEFYGYTF
TRBJ1-3 . . TRBV20-1 TGCAGTGCTAGAATCCGAAACACTATATATTTT CSARIRNTIYF
TRBJ1-1 once . TRBV5-6 TGTGCCAGCAGCTTTAGACATTTGAACACTGAAGCTTTCTTT CASSFRHLNTEAFF
TRBJ2-7 . TRBD1 TRBV6-1 TGTGCCAGCAGCCACGACAGGGTTGGATATGAGCAGTACTTC CASSHDRVGYEQYF
TRBJ2-7 . . TRBV4-3 TGCGCCAGCAGCCCCAAGGCGGGGCCGGACGACGAGCAGTACTTC CASSPKAGPDDEQYF
TRBJ1-1 . . TRBV11-2 TGTGCCAGCAGCTACGGACGGATGAACACTGAAGCTTTCTTT CASSYGRMNTEAFF
TRBJ1-1 . . TRBV7-9 TGTGCCAGCAGCCCACGCGCCGGGGGCACCACTGAAGCTTTCTTT CASSPRAGGTTEAFF
TRBJ1-1 . . TRBV5-6 TGTGCCAGCAGCAACCTAGAGGGAGGGAGTGCTTTCTTT CASSNLEGGSAFF
TRBJ2-2 . . TRBV7-2 TGTGTCAGCAGCTTTCTTGGTGGGCCCAACACCGGGGAGCTGTTTTTT CVSSFLGGPNTGELFF
TRBJ1-1 . . TRBV11-2 TGTGCCAGCATGGCGCGGGCCAAATACAAGAACACTGAAGCTTTCTTT CASMARAKYKNTEAFF
TRBJ1-1 . . TRBV5-1 TGCGCCAGCAAGAGGGCGCCGAACACTGAAGCTTTCTTT CASKRAPNTEAFF
TRBJ2-7 few . TRBV7-6 TGTGCCAGCAGCTTAGGGGCAGGGAACGCCTACGAGCAGTACTTC CASSLGAGNAYEQYF
TRBJ2-3 . . TRBV5-1 TGCGCCAGCAGCTCCCTTTCCTTGTATACGCAGTATTTT CASSSLSLYTQYF
TRBJ1-6 . TRBD1 TRBV5-4 TGTGCCAGCCAAGATGGGACAGGGCGGAGTAATAATTCACCCCTCCACTTT CASQDGTGRSNNSPLHF
TRBJ2-7 . . TRBV30 TGTGCCTGGAGCCCACCCCGCTCCTACGAGCAGTACTTC CAWSPPRSYEQYF
TRBJ2-7 . . TRBV28 TGTGCCAGCAGCCTCCGGGGGGCACCGAATCCCTACGAGCAGTACTTC CASSLRGAPNPYEQYF
TRBJ1-1 . . TRBV29-1 TGCAGCGCCCGCGTCTATCGGGAGGCTTTCTTT CSARVYREAFF
TRBJ2-5 . . TRBV5-4 TGTGCCAGCAACATGTTTGCAGAGACCCAGTACTTC CASNMFAETQYF
TRBJ2-1 . . TRBV5-4 TGTGCCAGCAGCGATCGCCCGGGCAGGTACAATGAGCAGTTCTTC CASSDRPGRYNEQFF
TRBJ1-1 . . TRBV30 TGTGCCTTCGGAGGCAAGAGGACCACTGAAGCTTTCTTT CAFGGKRTTEAFF
TRBJ2-2 . . TRBV30 TGTGCCTGGAGTGTTCGGTCTTTCGGGGAGCTGTTTTTT CAWSVRSFGELFF
TRBJ2-3 . . TRBV7-8 TGTGCCAGTACAATGATGGGTACAGATACGCAGTATTTT CASTMMGTDTQYF
TRBJ1-4 . . TRBV7-9 TGTGCCAGCAGCCGACACGACTTAAATGAAAAACTGTTTTTT CASSRHDLNEKLFF
TRBJ2-3 few TRBD2 TRBV28 TGTGCCAGCAGTTTATTTAGCGGGAGTCCAGATACGCAGTATTTT CASSLFSGSPDTQYF
TRBJ1-4 . TRBD1 TRBV28 TGTGCCAGCAATAATGACAGGGGGCATGAAAAACTGTTTTTT CASNNDRGHEKLFF
TRBJ1-5 . . TRBV7-8 TGTGCCAGCAGCTTAGCCGGACAGTATGGGCCCCAGCATTTT CASSLAGQYGPQHF
TRBJ1-2 . TRBD1 TRBV15 TGTGCCACCAGCAGGGCTCGGACAGGGGTAGTTGGCTACACCTTC CATSRARTGVVGYTF
TRBJ2-3 . . TRBV29-1 TGCAGCGCGGGGAGTAATACGCAGTATTTT CSAGSNTQYF
TRBJ1-1 . . TRBV6-1 TGTGCCAGCAGCGCTTTGGGAGGGGCGCTTACTGAAGCTTTCTTT CASSALGGALTEAFF
TRBJ2-7 . TRBD1 TRBV2 TGTGCCAGCCGGGACAGGGGGTACGAGCAGTACTTC CASRDRGYEQYF
TRBJ1-1 . . TRBV29-1 TGCAGCGTTGATTCGGAAAGCCCGGAAGCTTTCTTT CSVDSESPEAFF
TRBJ1-5 . . TRBV29-1 TGCAGCGTTGGGGAGGGAAATCAGCCCCAGCATTTT CSVGEGNQPQHF
TRBJ2-1 . TRBD2 TRBV7-6 TGTGCCAGCAGCCGTCGAGGCGGAGCGGGGGGTAACAATGAGCAGTTCTTC CASSRRGGAGGNNEQFF
TRBJ2-3 . TRBD1 TRBV7-8 TGTGCCAGCAGCTTAGCCGACAGGGGTACGCAGTATTTT CASSLADRGTQYF
TRBJ2-3 . TRBD2 TRBV4-3 TGCGCCAGCAGCCAAGACCCCCTTAGCGGGAGACCAGATACGCAGTATTTT CASSQDPLSGRPDTQYF
TRBJ2-3 . . TRBV7-6 TGTGCCAGCAGCCGCCAGCCAAATAAAGGCACAGATACGCAGTATTTT CASSRQPNKGTDTQYF
TRBJ1-4 . TRBD1 TRBV16 TGTGCCAGCAGCCAAGATTTCGGGACAGCCAATGAAAAACTGTTTTTT CASSQDFGTANEKLFF
TRBJ1-5 . . TRBV4-1 TGCGCCAGCAGCCAATGGCCCGGTCAGCCCCAGCATTTT CASSQWPGQPQHF
TRBJ2-3 . . TRBV5-8 TGTGCCAGCAGCTTCTTTACTCACACTCGTACGCAGTATTTT CASSFFTHTRTQYF
TRBJ2-3 . TRBD2 TRBV15 TGTGCCACCACCCCTGGAACTAGCGCCACAGATACGCAGTATTTT CATTPGTSATDTQYF
TRBJ2-5 . TRBD1 TRBV5-1 TGCGCCAGCAGCTCGGGACAGATCCAAGAGACCCAGTACTTC CASSSGQIQETQYF
TRBJ2-1 . TRBD2 TRBV15 TGTGCCACCAGCAGGCAAGCCGGGGAGGGCAATGAGCAGTTCTTC CATSRQAGEGNEQFF
TRBJ2-3 . . TRBV29-1 TGCAGCGCTCCGATCCGGGACATGGAGGGTATCACAGATACGCAGTATTTT CSAPIRDMEGITDTQYF
TRBJ2-3 . . TRBV11-2 TGTGCCAGCAGCTTAGGGGTACTAGCCAAGCACTTT CASSLGVLAKHF
TRBJ2-7 . TRBD2 TRBV18 TGTGCCAGCTCACCAAGGCTAGCGGGAGTAGGCGAGCAGTACTTC CASSPRLAGVGEQYF
TRBJ2-3 . . TRBV29-1 TGCAGCGTTGAGGTCGGACTCGCACTAGATACGCAGTATTTT CSVEVGLALDTQYF